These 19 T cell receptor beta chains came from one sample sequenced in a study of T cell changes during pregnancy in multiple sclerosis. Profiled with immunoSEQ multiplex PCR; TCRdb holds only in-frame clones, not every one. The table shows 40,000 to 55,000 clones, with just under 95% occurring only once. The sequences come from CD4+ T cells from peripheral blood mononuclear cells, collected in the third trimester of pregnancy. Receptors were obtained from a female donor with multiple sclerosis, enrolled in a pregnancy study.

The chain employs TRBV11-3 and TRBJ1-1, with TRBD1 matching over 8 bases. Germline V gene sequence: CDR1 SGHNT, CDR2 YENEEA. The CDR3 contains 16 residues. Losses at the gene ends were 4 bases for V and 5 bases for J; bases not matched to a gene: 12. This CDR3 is CASSSKFRGRGTEAFF. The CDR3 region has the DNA TGTGCCAGCAGCTCGAAATTCAGGGGGCGCGGGACTGAAGCTTTCTTT.

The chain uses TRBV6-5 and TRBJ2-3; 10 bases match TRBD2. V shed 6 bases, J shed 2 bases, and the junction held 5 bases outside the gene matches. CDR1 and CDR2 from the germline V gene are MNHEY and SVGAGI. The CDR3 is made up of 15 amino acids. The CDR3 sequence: CASRPTSGPTDTQYF. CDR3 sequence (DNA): TGTGCCAGCAGGCCGACTAGCGGGCCCACAGATACGCAGTATTTT.

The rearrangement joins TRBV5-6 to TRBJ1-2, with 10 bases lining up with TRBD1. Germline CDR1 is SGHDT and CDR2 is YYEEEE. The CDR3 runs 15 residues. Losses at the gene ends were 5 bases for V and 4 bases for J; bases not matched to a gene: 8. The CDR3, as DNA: TGTGCCAGCAGGGAGGCGGGACAGGGGTCCTATGGCTACACCTTC. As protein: CASREAGQGSYGYTF.

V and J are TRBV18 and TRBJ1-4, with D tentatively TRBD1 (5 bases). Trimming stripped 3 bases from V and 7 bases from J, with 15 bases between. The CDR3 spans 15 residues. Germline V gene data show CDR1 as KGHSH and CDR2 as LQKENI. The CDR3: CASSPDIGVGEKLFF. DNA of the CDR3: TGTGCCAGCTCACCGGACATAGGGGTGGGTGAAAAACTGTTTTTT.

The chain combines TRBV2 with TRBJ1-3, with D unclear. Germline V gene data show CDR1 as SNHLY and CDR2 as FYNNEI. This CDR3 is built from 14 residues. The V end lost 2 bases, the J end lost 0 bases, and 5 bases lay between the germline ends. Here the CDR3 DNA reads TGTGCCAGCAGTGAAATGAGCTCTGGAAACACCATATATTTT. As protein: CASSEMSSGNTIYF.

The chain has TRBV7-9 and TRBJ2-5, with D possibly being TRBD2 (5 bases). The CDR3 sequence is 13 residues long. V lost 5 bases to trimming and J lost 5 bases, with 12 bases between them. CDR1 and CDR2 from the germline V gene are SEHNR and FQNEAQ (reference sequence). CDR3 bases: TGTGCCAGCAGCCGTGAGCGGACGGAGACCCAGTACTTC. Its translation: CASSRERTETQYF.

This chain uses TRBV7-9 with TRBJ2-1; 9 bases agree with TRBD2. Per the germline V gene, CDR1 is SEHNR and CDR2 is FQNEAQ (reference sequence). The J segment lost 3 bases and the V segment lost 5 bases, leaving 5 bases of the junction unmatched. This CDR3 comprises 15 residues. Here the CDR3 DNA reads TGTGCCAGCAGCCCTAGCGGGATAGACTACAATGAGCAGTTCTTC. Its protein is CASSPSGIDYNEQFF.

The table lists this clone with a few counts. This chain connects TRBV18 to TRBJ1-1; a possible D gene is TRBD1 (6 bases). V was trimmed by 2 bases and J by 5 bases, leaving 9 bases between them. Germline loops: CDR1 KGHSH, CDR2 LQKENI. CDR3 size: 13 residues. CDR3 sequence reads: CASSPDRRTEAFF. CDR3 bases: TGTGCCAGCTCACCAGACAGGCGGACTGAAGCTTTCTTT.

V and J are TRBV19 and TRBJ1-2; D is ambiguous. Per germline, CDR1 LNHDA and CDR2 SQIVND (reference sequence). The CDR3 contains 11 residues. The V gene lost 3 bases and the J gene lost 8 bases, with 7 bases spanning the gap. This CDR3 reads CASSILGGYTF. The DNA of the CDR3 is TGTGCCAGTAGTATCCTAGGAGGCTACACCTTC.

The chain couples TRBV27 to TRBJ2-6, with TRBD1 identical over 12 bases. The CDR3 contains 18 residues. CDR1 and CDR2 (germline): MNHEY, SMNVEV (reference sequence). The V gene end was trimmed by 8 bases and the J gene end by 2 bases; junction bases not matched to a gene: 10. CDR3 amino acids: CASQTRDRGRTGANVLTF. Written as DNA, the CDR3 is TGTGCCAGCCAGACCCGGGACAGGGGGCGGACTGGGGCCAACGTCCTGACTTTC.

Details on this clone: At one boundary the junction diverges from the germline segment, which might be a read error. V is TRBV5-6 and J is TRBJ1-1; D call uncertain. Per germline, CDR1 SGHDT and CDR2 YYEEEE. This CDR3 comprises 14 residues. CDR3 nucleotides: TGTGCCAGCAGTTTGGCACTTTCCGCGCGTGAAGCTTTCTTT. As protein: CASSLALSAREAFF.

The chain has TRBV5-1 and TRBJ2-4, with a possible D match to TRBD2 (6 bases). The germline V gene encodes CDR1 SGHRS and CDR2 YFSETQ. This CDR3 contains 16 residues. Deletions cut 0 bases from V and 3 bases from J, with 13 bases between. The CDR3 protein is CASSLAPTGVKNIQYF. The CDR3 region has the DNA TGCGCCAGCAGCTTGGCGCCAACGGGGGTCAAAAACATTCAGTACTTC.

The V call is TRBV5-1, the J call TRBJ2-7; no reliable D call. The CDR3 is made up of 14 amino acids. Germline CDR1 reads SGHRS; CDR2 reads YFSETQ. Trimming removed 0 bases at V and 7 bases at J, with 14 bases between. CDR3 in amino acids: CASSLGGSEREQYF. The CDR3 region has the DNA TGCGCCAGCAGCTTGGGAGGTTCGGAACGTGAGCAGTACTTC.

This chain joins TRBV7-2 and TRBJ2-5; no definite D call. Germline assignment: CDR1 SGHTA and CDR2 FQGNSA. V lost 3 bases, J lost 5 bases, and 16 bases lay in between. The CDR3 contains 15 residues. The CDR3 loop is CASSFRRSPGETQYF. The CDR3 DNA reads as TGTGCCAGCAGCTTTCGCAGATCTCCCGGGGAGACCCAGTACTTC.

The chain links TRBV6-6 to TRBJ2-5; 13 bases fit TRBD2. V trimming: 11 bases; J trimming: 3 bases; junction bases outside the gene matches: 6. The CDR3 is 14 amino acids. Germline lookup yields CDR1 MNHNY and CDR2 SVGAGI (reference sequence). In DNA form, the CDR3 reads TGTGCCGTAAAAGGGACTAGCGGGAAAGAGACCCAGTACTTC. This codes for CAVKGTSGKETQYF.

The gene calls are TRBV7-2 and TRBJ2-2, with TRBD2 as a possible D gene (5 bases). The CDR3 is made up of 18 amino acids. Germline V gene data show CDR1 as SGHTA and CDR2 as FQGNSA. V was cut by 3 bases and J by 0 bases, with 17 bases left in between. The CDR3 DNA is TGTGCCAGCAGCTTCCGCCCCCCACTAGGCGCGAACACCGGGGAGCTGTTTTTT. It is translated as CASSFRPPLGANTGELFF.

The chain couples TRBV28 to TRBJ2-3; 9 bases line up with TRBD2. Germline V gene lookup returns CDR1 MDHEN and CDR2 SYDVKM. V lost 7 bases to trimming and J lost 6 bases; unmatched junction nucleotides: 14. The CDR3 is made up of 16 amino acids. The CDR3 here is CASIPWGGRASDTQYF. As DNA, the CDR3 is TGTGCCAGCATTCCCTGGGGCGGGAGGGCCTCGGATACGCAGTATTTT.

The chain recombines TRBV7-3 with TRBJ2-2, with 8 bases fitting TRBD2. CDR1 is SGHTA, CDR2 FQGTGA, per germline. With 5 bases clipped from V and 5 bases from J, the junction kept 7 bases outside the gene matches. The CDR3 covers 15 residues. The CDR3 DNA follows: TGTGCCAGCAGCCGGGAGGGCGGGGGGACCGGGGAGCTGTTTTTT. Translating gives CASSREGGGTGELFF.

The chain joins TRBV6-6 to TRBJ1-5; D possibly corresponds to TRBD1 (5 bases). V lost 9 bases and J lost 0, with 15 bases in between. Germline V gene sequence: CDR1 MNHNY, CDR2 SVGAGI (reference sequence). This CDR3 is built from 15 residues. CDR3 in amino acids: CASGVGGFSNQPQHF. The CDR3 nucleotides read TGTGCCAGTGGAGTCGGGGGGTTTAGCAATCAGCCCCAGCATTTT.